These 8 T cell receptor beta chains were all obtained from the same sample, sequenced in a study of blood T cell repertoires in COVID-19. Assay: immunoSEQ multiplex PCR; the TCRdb copy retains only in-frame clones and omits some. Found here are about 260,000 clones, around 90% of them singletons; the top ten hold around 3%. Sequencing was performed on PBMCs or T cells enriched from blood (not recorded which). These TCRs come from a woman aged 45-65 years who had recovered from COVID-19.

V usage is TRBV30 and J usage is TRBJ2-1, with 7 bases matching TRBD2. Germline CDR1 reads GTSNPN; CDR2 reads SVGIG (reference sequence). This CDR3 spans 14 amino acids. V shed 5 bases, J shed 2 bases, and the junction held 6 bases outside the gene matches. CDR3 nucleotide sequence: TGTGCCTGGGGACTAGTTGGCCCCTACAATGAGCAGTTCTTC. Its translation is CAWGLVGPYNEQFF.

The chain is built from TRBV10-3 and TRBJ2-7; TRBD2 matches at 13 bases. Losses at the gene ends were 10 bases for V and 2 bases for J; bases not matched to a gene: 5. CDR3 length equals 14 residues. From germline, CDR1 is ENHRY and CDR2 SYGVKD. The CDR3 here is CASRTSGSAYEQYF. Here the CDR3 DNA reads TGTGCCAGCCGGACTAGCGGGAGTGCCTACGAGCAGTACTTC.

This chain uses TRBV2 with TRBJ1-3; D not certain. V lost 6 bases to trimming and J lost 1 base, with 10 bases between them. Germline CDR1 SNHLY, CDR2 FYNNEI. The CDR3 has 14 residues. The CDR3 region is CASREGGSGNTIYF. The DNA for the CDR3 is TGTGCCAGCAGGGAGGGAGGATCTGGAAACACCATATATTTT.

The gene calls are TRBV30 and TRBJ2-1; 12 bases match TRBD2. The CDR3 runs 13 residues. The trim removed 7 bases at V and 8 bases at J, leaving 6 bases unmatched. Germline CDR1 and CDR2: GTSNPN and SVGIG (reference sequence). CDR3 DNA sequence: TGTGCCTACCTAGCGGGAGGGCACGATGAGCAGTTCTTC. Its translation is CAYLAGGHDEQFF.

This sequence joins TRBV7-2 and TRBJ2-1; D may be TRBD2 (6 bases). CDR1 is SGHTA, CDR2 FQGNSA, per germline. The CDR3 is made up of 14 amino acids. Trimming cost V 1 base and J 6 bases, with 10 bases left between them. DNA of the CDR3: TGTGCCAGCAGCTTAGTAGCGACTAGCAATGAGCAGTTCTTC. It specifies CASSLVATSNEQFF.

The rearrangement uses TRBV29-1 and TRBJ1-1, with D tentatively TRBD1 (6 bases). The CDR3 is made up of 14 amino acids. V lost 7 bases, J lost 1 base, and 16 bases lay in between. Germline V gives CDR1 SQVTM, CDR2 ANQGSEA. CDR3 sequence reads: CSATGKGQNTEAFF. CDR3 bases: TGCAGCGCCACAGGGAAGGGGCAGAACACTGAAGCTTTCTTT.

The genes are TRBV28 and TRBJ2-1, with TRBD2 identical over 9 bases. This CDR3 spans 14 amino acids. V shed 2 bases and J 7 bases; nucleotides not matched to a gene: 3. The germline V gene has CDR1 MDHEN and CDR2 SYDVKM. For the CDR3, the DNA is TGTGCCAGCAGTTTAAGGCTAGCGGGGAATGAGCAGTTCTTC. Its translation: CASSLRLAGNEQFF.

The J gene is TRBJ2-3, the V gene TRBV5-5, with TRBD2 as a possible D gene (7 bases). This CDR3 region has 17 residues. V was shortened by 4 bases and J by 0 bases, with 18 bases between the two germline ends. Germline lookup yields CDR1 SGHKS and CDR2 YYEKEE (reference sequence). In DNA form, the CDR3 reads TGTGCCAGCAGCCCTACGGGTGCGGGGGCCAGCACAGATACGCAGTATTTT. This sequence encodes CASSPTGAGASTDTQYF.